This T cell receptor beta chain was sequenced for a study of T cell clusters in autoimmune cytopenias. General study points: The T cell clusters came from computational analysis alone and lack functional validation.

TRB amplification used approximately 250 ng of peripheral blood genomic DNA. Multiplex touch-down PCR amplified TRB using TRB-A and TRB-B pools in one tube. TCRdb processed the multiplex PCR reads again and assigns one entry to each CDR3 protein, with no DNA. The table lists more than 9,000 distinct CDR3 sequences. The CDR3 is 16 amino acids. Germline V lookup: CDR1 MRHNA, CDR2 SNTAGT. Concerning this clonotype: Its antigen is still unknown.

Separately, the same data were catalogued under a study of T cell repertoires in aging, cancer and after chemotherapy. From that report: Healthy donors lost TCR diversity with age mainly through richness, cancer patients through richness and evenness.

The V call is TRBV6-4, the J call TRBJ2-3; the TRBD2 assignment by TCRdb is unverifiable without DNA. The source material was peripheral blood. This TCR was sampled from a human donor in good health. CDR3 protein: CASSPTSGGSTDTQYF.